The 24 T cell receptor beta chains below come from one sample, sequenced in a study of response to subunit inactivated influenza vaccine. Using its own MiXCR run on the RT-PCR reads, TCRdb lists one record per CDR3 protein. The table lists about 580,000 distinct CDR3 sequences, 11% to 15% of them singletons, with more than 9.5% in the top ten. Source: PBMCs from blood, taken roughly 12 days after vaccination. These receptors came from a man over 45 who received an inactivated influenza vaccine.

This chain joins TRBV12-3 or TRBV12-4 and TRBJ2-7; tentatively, D is TRBD1 (6 bases). The CDR3 runs to 14 residues. Trimming removed 3 bases at V and 7 bases at J, with 16 bases between. CDR3 coding DNA: TGTGCCAGCAGTTTTGCGTCAGGGGCCAGGGAGCAGTACTTC. Translated: CASSFASGAREQYF.

V gene TRBV20-1 combines with J gene TRBJ2-4; TRBD1 matches 7 bases. With 2 bases clipped from V and 0 bases from J, the junction kept 4 bases outside the gene matches. CDR3 size: 15 residues. The germline CDR1 and CDR2 sequences are DFQATT and SNEGSKA (reference sequence). The CDR3 nucleotides are TGCAGTGCTAGAAGGGACAGACTAGCCAAAAACATTCAGTACTTC. It encodes CSARRDRLAKNIQYF.

This clonotype was seen a few times. The chain uses TRBV12-3 or TRBV12-4 and TRBJ2-5; 8 bases are a match to TRBD2. The CDR3 loop spans 14 amino acids. The V gene end was trimmed by 7 bases and the J gene end by 1 base; junction bases not matched to a gene: 5. The CDR3 DNA reads TGTGCCAGCACCAGAGCGGGGGCCCAAGAGACCCAGTACTTC. It specifies CASTRAGAQETQYF.

The gene calls are TRBV20-1 and TRBJ2-3; 13 nucleotides line up with TRBD2. Per germline, CDR1 DFQATT and CDR2 SNEGSKA (reference sequence). The CDR3 is 18 amino acids. V dropped 6 bases and J dropped 0; count of bases not matched to a gene: 12. The CDR3, as DNA: TGCAGTGCCCACCCTCGACTAGCGGGGGGTCCGAGCACAGATACGCAGTATTTT. As protein: CSAHPRLAGGPSTDTQYF.

V usage is TRBV20-1 and J usage is TRBJ2-7; 10 positions match TRBD2. CDR3 length: 14 residues. Unmatched junction bases numbered 9, after V lost 5 bases and J lost 5 bases. Looked up from germline, CDR1 is DFQATT and CDR2 is SNEGSKA (reference sequence). CDR3 nucleotides: TGCAGTGCTGCTCCGGGACTAGCGCGCCACGAGCAGTACTTC. Translating gives CSAAPGLARHEQYF.

V is TRBV2 and J is TRBJ1-2, with D possibly TRBD1 on 5 matching bases. The ends were cut back, 8 bases at V and 8 bases at J, with 12 bases in the middle. The V gene's germline CDR1 is SNHLY and CDR2 FYNNEI. There are 11 residues in the CDR3. CDR3 bases: TGTGCCAGCGGAGTCGGGGGGGGCTACACCTTC. Its translation is CASGVGGGYTF.

This clonotype was counted a few times. The rearrangement links TRBV11-1 to TRBJ2-3; 8 bases line up with TRBD1. Germline V gene sequence: CDR1 SGHAT, CDR2 FQDESV (reference sequence). This CDR3 contains 18 residues. V lost 3 bases and J lost 0; bases outside the gene matches: 11. In nucleotides, the CDR3 is TGTGCCAGCAGCTTTTATCCGGACAGGGACAGTAGCACAGATACGCAGTATTTT. The encoded protein is CASSFYPDRDSSTDTQYF.

This chain joins TRBV4-3 and TRBJ1-2; D uncertain. Germline values: CDR1 LGHNA, CDR2 YSLEER. This CDR3 comprises 16 residues. Trimming took off 0 bases at V and 4 bases at J, with 15 bases between the two ends. The CDR3 DNA reads as TGCGCCAGCAGCCAAGATCTTAGAACAGCGCTCTATGGCTACACCTTC. Its protein is CASSQDLRTALYGYTF.

This clonotype was counted a few times. The chain joins TRBV6-2 or TRBV6-3 to TRBJ1-1; weak D call: TRBD1 (5 bases). Germline V gene data show CDR1 as MNHEY and CDR2 as SVGEGT. This CDR3 has 14 residues. Trimming took off 7 bases at V and 5 bases at J, with 17 bases between the two ends. CDR3 bases: TGTGCCAGCACCCAGCTAGGCGGGGGGACTGAAGCTTTCTTT. Translating gives CASTQLGGGTEAFF.

This clonotype was observed a handful of times. Germline and junction disagree at one end, which may indicate a read error. V and J are TRBV7-9 and TRBJ2-3, with D hard to call. CDR1 and CDR2 (germline): SEHNR, FQNEAQ (reference sequence). This CDR3 has 9 amino acids. The DNA for the CDR3 is TGTGCCAGCAGCTCCCATTGGAACTTC. Protein product: CASSSHWNF.

The chain uses TRBV24-1 and TRBJ2-3; 8 nucleotides line up with TRBD1. Germline loops: CDR1 KGHDR, CDR2 SFDVKD. CDR3 length: 15 amino acids. J lost 2 bases, V lost 4 bases, and 4 bases had no gene match. The CDR3 region is CATSEGGQVTDTQYF. The CDR3 DNA reads as TGTGCCACCAGTGAGGGGGGACAGGTCACAGATACGCAGTATTTT.

This clonotype was seen ten or more times. V usage is TRBV29-1 and J usage is TRBJ2-3; D ambiguous. The V gene's germline CDR1 is SQVTM and CDR2 ANQGSEA. This CDR3 has 13 amino acids. V gave up 1 base and J gave up 0 bases, with 5 bases separating them. The CDR3 is CSVEADSTDTQYF. DNA for the CDR3: TGCAGCGTTGAAGCAGACAGCACAGATACGCAGTATTTT.

There are a few counts of this clonotype. The chain links TRBV24-1 to TRBJ2-3, with 7 nucleotides matching TRBD2. The V and J ends lost 9 bases and 2 bases, in that order; junction bases with no gene match: 7. The V gene's germline CDR1 is KGHDR and CDR2 SFDVKD. This CDR3 comprises 14 residues. This CDR3 is CATGGGGPTDTQYF. The CDR3 DNA reads as TGTGCCACCGGGGGGGGAGGACCCACAGATACGCAGTATTTT.

This clonotype was seen only a few times. The chain recombines TRBV5-6 with TRBJ2-1; D remains ambiguous. Trimming shortened V by 0 bases and J by 8 bases, and 3 bases separated the two germline ends. From germline, CDR1 is SGHDT and CDR2 YYEEEE. This CDR3 is 11 amino acids long. The CDR3 spells CASSLADEQFF. In DNA form, the CDR3 reads TGTGCCAGCAGCTTGGCGGATGAGCAGTTCTTC.

In its sample, this clonotype was seen a few times. The chain joins TRBV20-1 to TRBJ2-5; D assignment may be TRBD1 or TRBD2 (5 bases each). V was cut by 3 bases and J by 5 bases, with 13 bases left in between. Germline V gene sequence: CDR1 DFQATT, CDR2 SNEGSKA (reference sequence). The CDR3 is made up of 13 amino acids. CDR3 bases: TGCAGTGCTAGGGGGGAGCTTCGGGAGACCCAGTACTTC. Protein: CSARGELRETQYF.

This clonotype has at least ten counts. This chain connects TRBV29-1 to TRBJ2-1, with TRBD2 as a possible D gene (5 bases). CDR1 and CDR2 from the germline V gene are SQVTM and ANQGSEA. V dropped 3 bases and J dropped 8 bases, with 14 bases sitting between them. The CDR3 runs 13 residues. The CDR3 DNA is TGCAGCGTTGAGATGTATGAGGGCTATGAGCAGTTCTTC. Protein sequence: CSVEMYEGYEQFF.

This clonotype was seen a single time. V and J are TRBV3-1 and TRBJ1-2, with D perhaps TRBD1 (6 bases). CDR1 is LGHDT, CDR2 YNNKEL, per germline (reference sequence). The CDR3 runs 15 residues. Trimming removed 0 bases at V and 4 bases at J, with 12 bases between. The CDR3 DNA sequence: TGTGCCAGCAGCCAAGATCTCAGGGGACCCTATGGCTACACCTTC. It encodes CASSQDLRGPYGYTF.

This chain joins TRBV20-1 and TRBJ2-7; 8 bases map to TRBD2. The J segment lost 3 bases and the V segment lost 3 bases, leaving 19 bases of the junction unmatched. Germline V lookup: CDR1 DFQATT, CDR2 SNEGSKA (reference sequence). The CDR3 has 18 residues. Here the CDR3 DNA reads TGCAGTGCTAGCGGAGGCAGAGGCAGCGGGAGCAGAGTCTACGAGCAGTACTTC. Translation gives CSASGGRGSGSRVYEQYF.

The genes are TRBV5-1 and TRBJ2-5, with D perhaps assigned TRBD1 or TRBD2 (5 bases each). This CDR3 comprises 14 residues. Looked up from germline, CDR1 is SGHRS and CDR2 is YFSETQ. Trimming removed 4 bases at V and 5 bases at J, with 15 bases between. The CDR3, as DNA: TGCGCCAGCAGCGAACCGAGGGGCCAGGAGACCCAGTACTTC. The encoded protein is CASSEPRGQETQYF.

The V and J genes are TRBV12-3 or TRBV12-4 and TRBJ1-2; the D is unclear. The CDR3 loop spans 13 amino acids. V shed 6 bases and J shed 3 bases, with 11 bases lying between them. This chain's CDR3 is CASSLREDYGYTF. Here the CDR3 DNA reads TGTGCCAGCAGCCTGAGGGAGGACTATGGCTACACCTTC.

The rearrangement links TRBV7-2 to TRBJ2-1; D is unclear. Germline V gene lookup returns CDR1 SGHTA and CDR2 FQGNSA. The V end was cut by 5 bases, the J end by 2 bases, with 13 bases between. The CDR3 is made up of 15 amino acids. The CDR3 spells CASSQRASPYNEQFF. The CDR3 DNA reads as TGTGCCAGCAGCCAAAGGGCTTCCCCCTACAATGAGCAGTTCTTC.

The V and J genes are TRBV12-3 or TRBV12-4 and TRBJ2-1; 8 bases line up with TRBD1. The CDR3 length is 15 residues. V shed 6 bases, J shed 10 bases, and the junction held 14 bases outside the gene matches. Written as DNA, the CDR3 is TGTGCCAGCAGACTCGGACAGGGCCTTCGGGGGGAGCAGTTCTTC. It codes for CASRLGQGLRGEQFF.

The chain couples TRBV15 to TRBJ2-6; D not resolved. The germline gives CDR1 LNHNV, CDR2 YYDKDF (reference sequence). This CDR3 comprises 15 residues. V was cut by 1 base and J by 3 bases, with 7 bases left in between. For the CDR3, the DNA is TGTGCCACCAGCAGAGTCCCCGGTGGGGCCAACGTCCTGACTTTC. This gives the protein CATSRVPGGANVLTF.

This clonotype was seen a handful of times. The rearrangement joins TRBV6-5 to TRBJ2-5; a possible D gene is TRBD1 (5 bases). Trimming stripped 5 bases from V and 3 bases from J, with 19 bases between. Per germline, CDR1 MNHEY and CDR2 SVGAGI. The CDR3 length is 16 residues. The CDR3 here is CASSTLSDRRKETQYF. For the CDR3, the DNA is TGTGCCAGCAGTACTCTTTCTGACAGACGGAAAGAGACCCAGTACTTC.